This T cell receptor beta chain was obtained from a study of regulatory T cells. Study conclusions and caveats: Hydrophobic residues at CDR3 positions 6 and 7 were enriched in conventional CD4+ T cells of CD3G-deficient patients.

Notes on this clone: As yet, its antigen is unknown.

Trimming took off 6 bases at V and 5 bases at J, with 20 bases between the two ends. This CDR3 is built from 16 residues. Germline CDR1 is MDHEN and CDR2 is SYDVKM. Regulatory (CD25-high CD127-low) and conventional (CD25-low CD127-high) CD4+ T cells were sorted separately. Primers: 52 TRBV forward and 13 TRBJ reverse. The protocol was immunoSEQ multiplex PCR, while the TCRdb copy is restricted to in-frame clones and leaves out a portion. The sample includes 20,000 to 25,000 clones, more than 70% of them seen just once. This TCR derives from a child under 18 with CD3G deficiency. V usage is TRBV28 and J usage is TRBJ2-1, with D possibly TRBD2 on 6 matching bases. Sequencing used conventional CD4+ T cells sorted from blood. CDR3 nucleotide sequence: TGTGCCAGCAGCGGCTCCGGGACTCCGGTCAACAATGAGCAGTTCTTC. Translation gives CASSGSGTPVNNEQFF.